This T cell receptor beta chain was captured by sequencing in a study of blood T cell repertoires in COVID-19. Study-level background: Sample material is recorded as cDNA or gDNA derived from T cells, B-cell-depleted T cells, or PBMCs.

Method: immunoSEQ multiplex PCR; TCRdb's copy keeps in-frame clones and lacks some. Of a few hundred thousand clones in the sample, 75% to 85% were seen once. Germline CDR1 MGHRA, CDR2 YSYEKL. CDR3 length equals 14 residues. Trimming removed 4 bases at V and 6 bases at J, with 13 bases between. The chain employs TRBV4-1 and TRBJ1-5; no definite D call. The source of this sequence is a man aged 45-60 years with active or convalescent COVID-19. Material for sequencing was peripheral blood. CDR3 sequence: CASSPSGTGQPQHF. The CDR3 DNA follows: TGCGCCAGCAGCCCGTCGGGTACGGGTCAGCCCCAGCATTTT.